The source of this TCR beta chain is a study of graft-versus-host responses after intestinal transplantation. Sequenced by immunoSEQ multiplex PCR; TCRdb stores in-frame clones only, minus some. The sample lists roughly 110,000 clones; approximately 88% were seen once. On this clone: The antigen is not known.

V shed 4 bases and J 8 bases; nucleotides not matched to a gene: 7. Germline lookup yields CDR1 SGHVS and CDR2 FQNEAQ. This CDR3 spans 14 amino acids. V and J are TRBV7-8 and TRBJ1-4; the match to TRBD1 covers 7 bases. The source was unstimulated CD4+ T cells sorted from spleen or lymph node cells, collected before transplant. The source is a human donor who was the organ donor for an intestinal transplant. Written as DNA, the CDR3 is TGTGCCAGCAGCTCTAGGCCGGGACAGGAAAAACTGTTTTTT. This encodes CASSSRPGQEKLFF.